Presented here are 3 T cell receptor beta chains from one specimen sequenced in a study of CDR3 diversity in severe acne. TCRdb re-called the PCR reads through MiXCR, storing one row per CDR3 protein. This table holds roughly 79,000 distinct CDR3 sequences, approximately 49% found once. What was sequenced was blood. The receptors originated from a male donor with severe acne vulgaris.

This clonotype has more than one count but fewer than ten. The chain uses TRBV11-2 and TRBJ1-3, with TRBD1 as a possible D gene (6 bases). CDR3 length: 17 residues. V was pared by 5 bases and J by 3 bases, with 20 bases between. Germline assignment: CDR1 SGHAT and CDR2 FQNNGV. The DNA of the CDR3 is TGTGCCAGCAGCCAAAAAAGACCGGGGGCAGATGGAAACACCATATATTTT. Its translation is CASSQKRPGADGNTIYF.

This clonotype was picked up a small number of times. This chain connects TRBV10-2 to TRBJ1-1, with D maybe TRBD1 (5 bases). The V and J ends lost 3 bases and 4 bases respectively, with 12 bases between them. The CDR3 consists of 14 residues. Germline values: CDR1 WSHSY, CDR2 SAAADI. The CDR3 region is CASSDRGAVTEAFF. The CDR3 region has the DNA TGCGCCAGCAGTGACAGAGGGGCCGTCACTGAAGCTTTCTTT.

The rearrangement links TRBV28 to TRBJ2-3; 9 bases line up with TRBD2. Losses at the gene ends were 5 bases for V and 4 bases for J; bases not matched to a gene: 10. From germline, CDR1 is MDHEN and CDR2 SYDVKM. The CDR3 has 16 amino acids. The CDR3, as DNA: TGTGCCAGCAGTAAAATAGCGGGAGAGGACGCAGATACGCAGTATTTT. It is translated as CASSKIAGEDADTQYF.